This is a list of T cell receptor beta chains from one sample in a study of T cells after yellow fever vaccination. In TCRdb, the 5' RACE reads were re-called with MiXCR into one record per CDR3 protein. This table holds about 220,000 distinct CDR3 sequences, approximately 3.2% found once. The source material was CD4+ T cells sorted from PBMCs, sampled 10 days after the yellow fever booster vaccination. These receptors were collected from a man aged 18 to 30 who received the YFV17D yellow fever vaccine. The CDR3 runs from the conserved cysteine through the conserved F or W. Clone size is given for some rows only: seen once, a few or many times, or a class if the clone is expanded.

size,V,CDR3
many,TRBV5-1,CASSLEASTGSTGELFF
.,TRBV27,CASSFLTGLGTEAFF
many,TRBV11-1,CASSYSTGLMNTEAFF
.,TRBV20-1,CSARIPPAEETQYF
few,TRBV5-1,CASSSRDREETQYF
many,TRBV5-8,CASSGGVGTGYTF
many,TRBV4-3,CASSQDGWQGGGAEKLFF
.,TRBV7-9,CASSALAGGRSDTQYF
few,TRBV7-9,CASSLPGDSNQPQHF
few,TRBV3-1,CASSQVHNFGDTQYF
few,TRBV3-1,CASSQIAGGTDTQYF
.,TRBV6-5,CASRGHPGGETQYF
.,TRBV12-5,CASGYSRPGSRNEQFF
many,TRBV12-5,CASSGDSGGTEAFF
.,TRBV5-1,CASTPPGGDTQYF
few,TRBV2,CASRVREMGEAFF
few,TRBV6-5,CASSLDSFYGYTF
many,TRBV20-1,CSASGAHQEGATNEKLFF
many,TRBV6-5,CASSYSASGGRGYTF
.,TRBV5-1,CASSLGTGKNSYEQYF
many,TRBV12-3/TRBV12-4,CASVLTYSYNEQFF
many,TRBV5-1,CASSFLGTVAETQYF
.,TRBV29-1,CSVGEGHSPLHF
.,TRBV12-3/TRBV12-4,CASSSIGFGRDSSTDTQYF
.,TRBV5-1,CASSSWASGTQYF
many,TRBV15,CATSSRTGPYEQYF
.,TRBV7-2,CASSLVEGRSTEAFF
few,TRBV12-3/TRBV12-4,CASSLRAATYLYNEQFF
.,TRBV3-1,CASSHPWGEQYF
few,TRBV6-6,CASRVSTGADTQYF
few,TRBV7-2,CASSVNRGANYGYTF
many,TRBV5-1,CASSFRDRGQTEAFF
.,TRBV5-6,CASSLVGRGNDEQYF
many,TRBV7-2,CASSQRGNQPQHF
.,TRBV2,CASSVRRVSYNEQFF
few,TRBV19,CASSIRLRDEQYF